A selection of T cell receptor beta chains follows, all from one sample in a study of T-cell memory formation after mild COVID-19. TCRdb itself ran the 5' RACE reads through MiXCR, one entry per CDR3 protein. This sample has 300,000 or so distinct CDR3 sequences, with under 20% found just once. Sequences were obtained from PBMCs or a T cell subset sorted from them (not recorded which). The receptors come from a man aged 18 to 29 who had mild COVID-19 (a few samples of this study predate the infection). Cell type and time point are not known. Each CDR3 is given without its conserved first and last residue.

j_gene	v_gene	CDR3aa
TRBJ1-2	TRBV7-8	ASSLLGGYGYT
TRBJ1-3	TRBV12-3/TRBV12-4	ASSIEARVVDTIY
TRBJ2-3	TRBV10-3	AIRGRPGDTQY
TRBJ2-1	TRBV6-4	ASSPGTSFFHEQF
TRBJ1-1	TRBV5-1	ASSLVVGKNTEAF
TRBJ2-2	TRBV3-1	ASRSPGELF
TRBJ2-3	TRBV7-9	ASSLSGPTSGGDTDTQY
TRBJ2-1	TRBV6-5	ASRLAGGLTYNEQF
TRBJ1-1	TRBV5-1	ASSSDRYGSEAF
TRBJ2-7	TRBV20-1	SARPFTGTEYEQY
TRBJ2-3	TRBV24-1	ATSDPLLGGGTDTQY
TRBJ2-1	TRBV6-2/TRBV6-3	ASSSTSGGADEQF
TRBJ2-5	TRBV20-1	SASESRRGETQY
TRBJ1-5	TRBV12-3/TRBV12-4	ASSFNSNQPQH
TRBJ2-1	TRBV6-1	ASSEVGWNEQF
TRBJ2-4	TRBV5-1	ASSLGGSQNIQY
TRBJ2-5	TRBV7-2	ASSLSAPAAIQETQY
TRBJ2-1	TRBV7-3	ASSLQGRGDHNEQF
TRBJ1-3	TRBV4-1	ASSQGQAGNTIY
TRBJ1-1	TRBV5-1	ASSLAPDGLNTEAF
TRBJ1-2	TRBV6-5	ASRNLLGGVDGYT
TRBJ2-2	TRBV6-5	AAQEGTGELF
TRBJ2-2	TRBV4-1	ASSQPRTGELF
TRBJ2-5	TRBV7-2	ASSLVGTGHETQY
TRBJ2-5	TRBV15	ATSRDRGEETQY
TRBJ2-1	TRBV14	ASRIAGGESHEQF
TRBJ2-1	TRBV18	ASSPTGTGGSGEQF
TRBJ2-3	TRBV7-2	ASSFGLAQGDTQY
TRBJ2-5	TRBV27	ASSYAGKTQY
TRBJ2-2	TRBV6-2/TRBV6-3	ASSYEGGRTGELF
TRBJ2-3	TRBV6-4	ASRRPREDGGASQY